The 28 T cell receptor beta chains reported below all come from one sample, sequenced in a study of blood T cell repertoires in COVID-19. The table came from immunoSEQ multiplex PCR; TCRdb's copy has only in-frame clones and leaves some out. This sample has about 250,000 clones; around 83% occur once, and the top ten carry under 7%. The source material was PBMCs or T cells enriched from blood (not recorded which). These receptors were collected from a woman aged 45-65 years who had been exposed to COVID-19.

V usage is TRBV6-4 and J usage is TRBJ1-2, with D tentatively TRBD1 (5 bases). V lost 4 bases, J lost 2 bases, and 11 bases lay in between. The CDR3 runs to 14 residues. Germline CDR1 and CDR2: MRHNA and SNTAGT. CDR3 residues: CASSAGDSNYGYTF. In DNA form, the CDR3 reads TGTGCCAGCAGTGCGGGAGACAGCAACTATGGCTACACCTTC.

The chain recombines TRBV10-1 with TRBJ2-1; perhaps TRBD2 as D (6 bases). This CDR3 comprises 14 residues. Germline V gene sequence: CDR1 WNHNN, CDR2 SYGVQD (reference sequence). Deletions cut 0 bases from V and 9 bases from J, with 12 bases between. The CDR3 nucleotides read TGCGCCAGCAGTGAGTCGCGACTAGACGGTGAGCAGTTCTTC. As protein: CASSESRLDGEQFF.

CDR3 DNA: TGCGCCAGCAGCCAAGTCGGAGACAGGGCTCAATCGGGCTACACCTTC. It translates to CASSQVGDRAQSGYTF. The chain combines TRBV4-1 with TRBJ1-2; 7 bases map to TRBD1. Germline CDR1 MGHRA, CDR2 YSYEKL. CDR3 length equals 16 residues. With V trimmed by 1 base and J by 8 bases, 13 bases remained unmatched.

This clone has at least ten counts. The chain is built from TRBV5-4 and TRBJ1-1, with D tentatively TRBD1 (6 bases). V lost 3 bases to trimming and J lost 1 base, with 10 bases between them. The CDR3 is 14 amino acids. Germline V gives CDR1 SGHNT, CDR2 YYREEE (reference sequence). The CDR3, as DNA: TGTGCCAGCAGCTGGGGGCCAGGGAACACTGAAGCTTTCTTT. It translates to CASSWGPGNTEAFF.

Here the CDR3 DNA reads TGTGCCAGCAGCACGCCCGGGACAGGGATAAATGAGCAGTTCTTC. Translation: CASSTPGTGINEQFF. V gene TRBV5-4 combines with J gene TRBJ2-1, with 9 nucleotides matching TRBD1. Losses at the gene ends were 4 bases for V and 7 bases for J; bases not matched to a gene: 9. In germline, CDR1 is SGHNT, CDR2 YYREEE (reference sequence). The CDR3 covers 15 residues. Looking up the rest from reference TRBV5-4 and TRBJ2-1 gives the full variable domain: ETGVTQSPTHLIKTRGQQVTLRCSSQSGHNTVSWYQQALGQGPQFIFQYYREEENGRGNFPPRFSGLQFPNYSSELNVNALELDDSALYLCASSTPGTGINEQFFGPGTRLTVL.

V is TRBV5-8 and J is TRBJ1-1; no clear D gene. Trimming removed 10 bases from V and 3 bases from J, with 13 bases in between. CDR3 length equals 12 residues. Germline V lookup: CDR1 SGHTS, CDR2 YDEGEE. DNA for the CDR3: TGTGCCGCTTCAACGGAGTACACTGAAGCTTTCTTT. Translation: CAASTEYTEAFF.

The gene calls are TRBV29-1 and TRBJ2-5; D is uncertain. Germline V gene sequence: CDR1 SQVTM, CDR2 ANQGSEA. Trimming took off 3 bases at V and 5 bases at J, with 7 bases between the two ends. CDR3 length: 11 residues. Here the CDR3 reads CSVDRMETQYF. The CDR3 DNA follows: TGCAGCGTTGACAGGATGGAGACCCAGTACTTC.

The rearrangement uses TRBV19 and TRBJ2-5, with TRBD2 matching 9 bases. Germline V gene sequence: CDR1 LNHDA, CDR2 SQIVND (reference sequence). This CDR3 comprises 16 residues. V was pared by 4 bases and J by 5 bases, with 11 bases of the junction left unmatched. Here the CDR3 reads CASSTYPAGGRETQYF. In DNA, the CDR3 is TGTGCCAGTAGTACCTACCCAGCGGGGGGAAGGGAGACCCAGTACTTC.

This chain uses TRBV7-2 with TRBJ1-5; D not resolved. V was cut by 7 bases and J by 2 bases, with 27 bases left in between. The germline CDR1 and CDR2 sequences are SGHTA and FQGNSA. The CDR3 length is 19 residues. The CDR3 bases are TGTGCCAGCAACTGGCGCAGCAGGTTATTATTATTTGGCAATCAGCCCCAGCATTTT. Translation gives CASNWRSRLLLFGNQPQHF.

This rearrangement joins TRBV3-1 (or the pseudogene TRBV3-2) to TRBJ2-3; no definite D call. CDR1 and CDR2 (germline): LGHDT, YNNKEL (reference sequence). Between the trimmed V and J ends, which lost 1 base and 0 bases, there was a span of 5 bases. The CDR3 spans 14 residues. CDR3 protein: CASSQVVSTDTQYF. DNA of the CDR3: TGTGCCAGCAGCCAAGTCGTGAGCACAGATACGCAGTATTTT.

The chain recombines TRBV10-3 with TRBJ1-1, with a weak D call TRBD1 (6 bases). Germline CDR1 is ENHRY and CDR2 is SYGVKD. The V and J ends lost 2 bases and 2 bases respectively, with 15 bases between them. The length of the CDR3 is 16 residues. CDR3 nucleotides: TGTGCCATCAGTGAGGACGTTACAGGGCTTAACACTGAAGCTTTCTTT. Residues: CAISEDVTGLNTEAFF.

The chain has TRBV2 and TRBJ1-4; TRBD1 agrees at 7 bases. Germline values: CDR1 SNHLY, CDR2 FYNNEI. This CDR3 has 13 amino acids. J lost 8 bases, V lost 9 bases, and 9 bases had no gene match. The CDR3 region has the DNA TGTGCCAGTAGACAGGGTCTAGAAGAAAAACTGTTTTTT. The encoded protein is CASRQGLEEKLFF.

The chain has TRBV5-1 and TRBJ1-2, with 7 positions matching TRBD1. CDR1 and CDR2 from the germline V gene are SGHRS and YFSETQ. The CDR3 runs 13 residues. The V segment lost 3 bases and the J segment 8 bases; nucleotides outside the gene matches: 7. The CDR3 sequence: CASSYTGAKGYTF. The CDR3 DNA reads TGCGCCAGCAGCTACACAGGGGCCAAGGGCTACACCTTC.

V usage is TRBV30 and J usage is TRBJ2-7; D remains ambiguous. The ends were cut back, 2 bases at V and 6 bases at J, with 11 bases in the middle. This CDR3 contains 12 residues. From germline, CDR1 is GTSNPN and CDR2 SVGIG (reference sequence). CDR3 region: CAWSPTLLEQYF. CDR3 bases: TGTGCCTGGAGTCCCACTTTGCTCGAGCAGTACTTC.

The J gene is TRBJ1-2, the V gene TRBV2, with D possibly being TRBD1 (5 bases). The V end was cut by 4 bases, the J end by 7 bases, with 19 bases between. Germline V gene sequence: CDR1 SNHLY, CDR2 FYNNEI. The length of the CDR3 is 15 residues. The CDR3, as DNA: TGTGCCAGCAGTGGCACACGGGGGGAATCGGGTGGCTACACCTTC. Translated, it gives CASSGTRGESGGYTF.

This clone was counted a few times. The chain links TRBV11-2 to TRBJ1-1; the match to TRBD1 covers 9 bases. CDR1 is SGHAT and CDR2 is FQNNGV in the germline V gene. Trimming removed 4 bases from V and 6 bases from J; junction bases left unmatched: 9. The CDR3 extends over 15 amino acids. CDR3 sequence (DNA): TGTGCCAGCAGCTCACAAGGGGACAGGGTCTCTGAAGCTTTCTTT. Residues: CASSSQGDRVSEAFF.

CDR3: CASSPLGTSRGETQYF. The CDR3 DNA reads as TGTGCCAGCAGCCCCCTCGGGACTAGCCGTGGAGAGACCCAGTACTTC. The rearrangement links TRBV13 to TRBJ2-5, with 9 bases identical to TRBD2. Per the germline V gene, CDR1 is PRHDT and CDR2 is FYEKMQ (reference sequence). V shed 5 bases, J shed 4 bases, and the junction held 11 bases outside the gene matches. CDR3 length: 16 residues.

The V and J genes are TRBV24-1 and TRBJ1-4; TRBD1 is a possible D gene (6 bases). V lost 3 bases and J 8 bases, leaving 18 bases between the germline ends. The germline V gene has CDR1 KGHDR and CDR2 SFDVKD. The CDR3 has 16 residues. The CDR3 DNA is TGTGCCACCAGTGATGCCCCGGGGGGCGGAGGAGAAAAACTGTTTTTT. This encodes CATSDAPGGGGEKLFF.

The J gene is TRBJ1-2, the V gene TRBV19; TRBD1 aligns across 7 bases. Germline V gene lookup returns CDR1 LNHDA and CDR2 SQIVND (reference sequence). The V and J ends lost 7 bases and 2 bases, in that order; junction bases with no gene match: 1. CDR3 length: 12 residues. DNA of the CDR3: TGTGCCAGTACGACAGGGAACTATGGCTACACCTTC. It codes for CASTTGNYGYTF.

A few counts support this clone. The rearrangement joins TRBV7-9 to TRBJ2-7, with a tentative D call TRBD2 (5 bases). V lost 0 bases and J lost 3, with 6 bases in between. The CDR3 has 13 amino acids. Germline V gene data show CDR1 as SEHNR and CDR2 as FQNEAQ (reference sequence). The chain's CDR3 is CASSLAGSYEQYF. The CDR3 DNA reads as TGTGCCAGCAGCTTAGCTGGGAGCTACGAGCAGTACTTC.

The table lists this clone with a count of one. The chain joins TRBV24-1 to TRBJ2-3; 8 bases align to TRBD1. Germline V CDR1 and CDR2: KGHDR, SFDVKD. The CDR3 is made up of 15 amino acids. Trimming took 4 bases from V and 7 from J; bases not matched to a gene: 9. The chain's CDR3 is CATSESGTGWNTQYF. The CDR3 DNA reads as TGTGCCACCAGTGAATCCGGGACAGGATGGAATACGCAGTATTTT.

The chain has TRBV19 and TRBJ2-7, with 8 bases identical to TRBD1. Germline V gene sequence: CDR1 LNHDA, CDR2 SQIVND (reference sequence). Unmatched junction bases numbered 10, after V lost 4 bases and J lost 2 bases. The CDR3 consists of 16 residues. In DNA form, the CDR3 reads TGTGCCAGTAGTAGAACCTCGACAGGGGCCCCCTACGAGCAGTACTTC. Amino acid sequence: CASSRTSTGAPYEQYF.

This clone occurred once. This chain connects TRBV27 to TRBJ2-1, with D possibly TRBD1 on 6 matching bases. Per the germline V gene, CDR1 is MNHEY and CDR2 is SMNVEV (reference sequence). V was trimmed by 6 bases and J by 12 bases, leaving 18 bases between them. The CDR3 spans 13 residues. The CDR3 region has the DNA TGTGCCAGCAGCCCTAAAGGGGGTCGGGGGCAGTTCTTC. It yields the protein CASSPKGGRGQFF.

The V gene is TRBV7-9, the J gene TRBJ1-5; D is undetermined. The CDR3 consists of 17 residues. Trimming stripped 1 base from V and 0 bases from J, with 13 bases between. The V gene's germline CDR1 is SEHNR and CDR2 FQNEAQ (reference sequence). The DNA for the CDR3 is TGTGCCAGCAGCTTAGGGGCGGGAGTTAATAGCAATCAGCCCCAGCATTTT. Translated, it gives CASSLGAGVNSNQPQHF.

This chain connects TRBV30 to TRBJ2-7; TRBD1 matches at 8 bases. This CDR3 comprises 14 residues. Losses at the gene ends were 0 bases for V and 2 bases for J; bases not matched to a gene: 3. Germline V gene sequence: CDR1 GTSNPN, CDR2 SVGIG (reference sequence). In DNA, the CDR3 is TGTGCCTGGAGTGTGGGGACAGGCGCCTACGAGCAGTACTTC. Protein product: CAWSVGTGAYEQYF.

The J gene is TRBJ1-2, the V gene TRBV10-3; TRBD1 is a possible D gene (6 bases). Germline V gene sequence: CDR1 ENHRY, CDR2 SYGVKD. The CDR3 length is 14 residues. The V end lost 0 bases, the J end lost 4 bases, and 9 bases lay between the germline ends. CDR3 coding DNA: TGTGCCATCAGTGAGTCAGGCAGGGGCTATGGCTACACCTTC. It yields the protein CAISESGRGYGYTF.

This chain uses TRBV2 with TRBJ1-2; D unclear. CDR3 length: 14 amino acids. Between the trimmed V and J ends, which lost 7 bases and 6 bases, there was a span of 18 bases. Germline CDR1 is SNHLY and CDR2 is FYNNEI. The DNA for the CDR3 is TGTGCCAGCACTCAAAACGCACTGAGGGATGGCTACACCTTC. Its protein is CASTQNALRDGYTF. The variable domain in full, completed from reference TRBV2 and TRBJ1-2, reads EPEVTQTPSHQVTQMGQEVILRCVPISNHLYFYWYRQILGQKVEFLVSFYNNEISEKSEIFDDQFSVERPDGSNFTLKIRSTKLEDSAMYFCASTQNALRDGYTFGSGTRLTVV.

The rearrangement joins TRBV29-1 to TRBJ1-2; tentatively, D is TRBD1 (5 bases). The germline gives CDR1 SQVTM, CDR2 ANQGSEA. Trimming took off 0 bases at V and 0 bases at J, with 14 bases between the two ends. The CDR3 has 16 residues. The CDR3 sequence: CSVEEGGGLANYGYTF. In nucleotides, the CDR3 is TGCAGCGTTGAAGAGGGGGGAGGGTTAGCTAACTATGGCTACACCTTC.